The 32 T cell receptor beta chains below come from one sample, sequenced in a study of T cells after yellow fever vaccination. Each CDR3 protein gets one entry after TCRdb re-called the 5' RACE reads with MiXCR. The data show approximately 300,000 distinct CDR3 sequences, about 9.5% seen once. The specimen was PBMCs, collected on the day of the first yellow fever vaccination. The receptors here all came from a man younger than 35 who received the YFV17D yellow fever vaccine.

This clonotype was detected only a few times. The J gene is TRBJ1-2, the V gene TRBV6-2 or TRBV6-3; D is undetermined. This CDR3 spans 14 amino acids. Germline loops: CDR1 MNHEY, CDR2 SVGEGT. The germline V and J ends were trimmed by 2 bases and 4 bases, with 11 bases remaining between them. The CDR3 is CASSYSALGYGYTF. The CDR3 nucleotides read TGTGCCAGCAGTTACAGTGCTCTTGGCTATGGCTACACCTTC.

This clonotype was detected a few times. The chain links TRBV5-1 to TRBJ2-7, with D perhaps matching TRBD1 (5 bases). Trimming took off 4 bases at V and 3 bases at J, with 20 bases between the two ends. This CDR3 is 16 amino acids long. CDR1 is SGHRS, CDR2 YFSETQ, per germline. The CDR3 sequence is CASSPGLNRNYYEQYF. The CDR3 region has the DNA TGCGCCAGCAGCCCCGGCTTAAACAGGAACTACTACGAGCAGTACTTC. Combining the CDR3 with reference TRBV5-1 and TRBJ2-7 gives the whole variable domain KAGVTQTPRYLIKTRGQQVTLSCSPISGHRSVSWYQQTPGQGLQFLFEYFSETQRNKGNFPGRFSGRQFSNSRSEMNVSTLELGDSALYLCASSPGLNRNYYEQYFGPGTRLTVT.

The rearrangement links TRBV27 to TRBJ1-1; 9 nucleotides line up with TRBD1. Germline lookup yields CDR1 MNHEY and CDR2 SMNVEV (reference sequence). The ends lost 6 bases at V and 4 bases at J; junction bases unmatched: 18. This CDR3 is built from 18 residues. The CDR3 reads CASSAPRDRASASTEAFF. CDR3 nucleotides: TGTGCCAGCAGCGCCCCCCGGGACAGGGCTTCCGCGAGCACTGAAGCTTTCTTT.

This clonotype was picked up a small number of times. The chain links TRBV7-8 to TRBJ2-1, with D possibly being TRBD2 (6 bases). V lost 11 bases and J lost 0, with 8 bases in between. This CDR3 spans 12 amino acids. The germline V gene encodes CDR1 SGHVS and CDR2 FQNEAQ. The CDR3 coding sequence is TGTGCCGGGGGGTCCTCCTACAATGAGCAGTTCTTC. Encoded protein: CAGGSSYNEQFF.

The chain joins TRBV5-1 to TRBJ2-2; D perhaps matches TRBD2 (6 bases). Germline V gene lookup returns CDR1 SGHRS and CDR2 YFSETQ. V was pared by 5 bases and J by 5 bases, with 13 bases between. CDR3 length: 14 residues. The chain's CDR3 is CASRGTSETGELFF. The CDR3, as DNA: TGCGCCAGCAGGGGGACTTCCGAGACCGGGGAGCTGTTTTTT.

This clonotype showed up just a few times. This rearrangement joins TRBV5-1 to TRBJ2-3, with a tentative D call TRBD2 (5 bases). Germline lookup yields CDR1 SGHRS and CDR2 YFSETQ. V gave up 3 bases and J gave up 0 bases, with 11 bases separating them. The CDR3 covers 15 residues. CDR3 sequence (DNA): TGCGCCAGCAGCTGGCGTGAGGGCAGCACAGATACGCAGTATTTT. It encodes CASSWREGSTDTQYF.

The chain employs TRBV6-5 and TRBJ2-5; 9 bases match TRBD2. There are 15 residues in the CDR3. V shed 2 bases and J 4 bases; nucleotides not matched to a gene: 5. Germline V gene data show CDR1 as MNHEY and CDR2 as SVGAGI. The DNA for the CDR3 is TGTGCCAGCAGTTACGCGGGGGGGGCCTCAGAGACCCAGTACTTC. As protein: CASSYAGGASETQYF.

V gene TRBV4-1 combines with J gene TRBJ2-3; D remains ambiguous. V lost 0 bases to trimming and J lost 3 bases, with 7 bases between them. The germline V gene has CDR1 MGHRA and CDR2 YSYEKL. The length of the CDR3 is 14 residues. This CDR3 is CASSQEGRTDTQYF. DNA for the CDR3: TGCGCCAGCAGCCAAGAAGGCAGGACAGATACGCAGTATTTT.

The V call is TRBV5-1, the J call TRBJ1-1, with TRBD1 as a possible D gene (6 bases). With 0 bases removed from V and 6 bases from J, the gap between germline ends came to 9 bases. CDR3 length equals 13 residues. Germline CDR1 SGHRS, CDR2 YFSETQ. CDR3 DNA: TGCGCCAGCAGCTTGGCCTCAGGGGCTGAAGCTTTCTTT. Translation: CASSLASGAEAFF.

The table lists this clonotype with many counts. V is TRBV20-1 and J is TRBJ2-2, with D possibly matching TRBD2 (6 bases). The CDR3 spans 19 residues. Trimming shortened V by 3 bases and J by 0 bases, and 23 bases separated the two germline ends. Germline lookup yields CDR1 DFQATT and CDR2 SNEGSKA (reference sequence). In nucleotides, the CDR3 is TGCAGTGCTAGGCGCAGGGTGGGGGGTAACCTCGCGAACACCGGGGAGCTGTTTTTT. Translation gives CSARRRVGGNLANTGELFF.

This clonotype was detected only a few times. This rearrangement joins TRBV20-1 to TRBJ1-5; D is uncertain. Germline lookup yields CDR1 DFQATT and CDR2 SNEGSKA (reference sequence). CDR3 size: 12 residues. Trimming took 5 bases from V and 4 from J, leaving 9 bases between them. CDR3 region: CSASGPNQPQHF. CDR3 sequence (DNA): TGCAGTGCTTCGGGCCCTAATCAGCCCCAGCATTTT.

In this sample, this clonotype turned up a few times. The junction differs from germline at one of its ends, possibly a read error. This chain joins TRBV7-9 and TRBJ2-7, with a possible D match to TRBD2 (6 bases). Germline V gives CDR1 SEHNR, CDR2 FQNEAQ (reference sequence). CDR3 size: 13 residues. CDR3 nucleotide sequence: TGTGCCACCAGCGACACGGGGGTCCACGAGCAGTACTTC. This translates into CATSDTGVHEQYF.

This clonotype was counted only a few times. The chain recombines TRBV3-1 with TRBJ2-5; 9 bases map to TRBD2. J lost 4 bases, V lost 0 bases, and 6 bases had no gene match. Germline V CDR1 and CDR2: LGHDT, YNNKEL (reference sequence). The CDR3 covers 16 residues. The CDR3 region is CASSQDGLAGVETQYF. For the CDR3, the DNA is TGTGCCAGCAGCCAAGATGGCTTAGCGGGGGTAGAGACCCAGTACTTC.

Many counts were recorded for this clonotype. This sequence joins TRBV19 and TRBJ2-3; 8 nucleotides agree with TRBD2. The CDR3 runs to 15 residues. The germline V gene encodes CDR1 LNHDA and CDR2 SQIVND (reference sequence). After removal of 5 bases from V and 7 bases from J, the junction contained 11 bases not matched to a gene. The CDR3 reads CASSPPGGAYHTQYF. CDR3 bases: TGTGCCAGTAGTCCCCCGGGAGGGGCGTACCATACGCAGTATTTT.

This clonotype was counted only a few times. This chain connects TRBV7-9 to TRBJ2-5; D may correspond to TRBD1 or TRBD2 (6 bases each). Germline CDR1 SEHNR, CDR2 FQNEAQ (reference sequence). There are 15 residues in the CDR3. V was pared by 10 bases and J by 7 bases, with 25 bases between. The CDR3: CATALRAGQEGTQYF. DNA of the CDR3: TGTGCCACCGCCCTTCGGGCGGGACAAGAAGGGACCCAGTACTTC.

The chain employs TRBV7-9 and TRBJ2-3, with TRBD2 matching over 7 bases. V shed 3 bases, J shed 2 bases, and the junction held 8 bases outside the gene matches. This CDR3 is 16 amino acids long. Germline V gene sequence: CDR1 SEHNR, CDR2 FQNEAQ (reference sequence). This CDR3 is CASSFKASGYTDTQYF. Written as DNA, the CDR3 is TGTGCCAGCAGCTTTAAGGCTAGCGGTTACACAGATACGCAGTATTTT.

The J gene is TRBJ1-6, the V gene TRBV7-2, with D hard to call. Germline V gives CDR1 SGHTA, CDR2 FQGNSA. Trimming left V 5 bases short and J 12 bases short, with 11 bases between. The CDR3 has 12 amino acids. The CDR3 loop is CASSPYSRPLHF. DNA for the CDR3: TGTGCCAGCAGCCCCTACAGTAGACCCCTCCACTTT.

The sample holds many counts of this clonotype. V and J are TRBV29-1 and TRBJ2-2; D is perhaps TRBD1 (5 bases). Trimming pared 5 bases from V and 6 bases from J, leaving 13 bases between. Germline values: CDR1 SQVTM, CDR2 ANQGSEA. The CDR3 length is 13 residues. The CDR3 here is CSVRTSGPGELFF. The CDR3 DNA reads as TGCAGCGTTCGAACTTCAGGGCCCGGGGAGCTGTTTTTT.

This clonotype was counted a few times. V gene TRBV6-1 combines with J gene TRBJ2-3; 9 nucleotides line up with TRBD2. Unmatched junction bases numbered 17, after V lost 7 bases and J lost 6 bases. From germline, CDR1 is MNHNS and CDR2 SASEGT. The CDR3 is 17 amino acids. This CDR3 reads CASMRVTLGLAGDTQYF. DNA of the CDR3: TGTGCCAGCATGAGGGTCACATTGGGACTAGCAGGGGATACGCAGTATTTT.

There are many counts of this clonotype. The chain couples TRBV11-3 to TRBJ2-1; TRBD2 aligns across 8 bases. Germline CDR1 SGHNT, CDR2 YENEEA. The CDR3 covers 15 residues. With V trimmed by 1 base and J by 3 bases, 2 bases remained unmatched. The CDR3 DNA sequence: TGTGCCAGCAGCTTAGTAGCGGGGAGCTACAATGAGCAGTTCTTC. It yields the protein CASSLVAGSYNEQFF.

This clonotype was seen repeatedly, ten times or more. V is TRBV4-1 and J is TRBJ2-7; TRBD1 is a possible D gene (5 bases). Germline V gives CDR1 MGHRA, CDR2 YSYEKL. The CDR3 sequence is 15 residues long. Trimming took 0 bases from V and 4 from J, leaving 13 bases between them. The CDR3 reads CASSQDSRGFYEQYV. The CDR3 DNA is TGCGCCAGCAGCCAAGACTCAAGGGGTTTTTACGAGCAGTACGTC.

This clonotype has a handful of counts. This chain connects TRBV19 to TRBJ1-5; TRBD1 might be the D (6 bases). Germline CDR1 and CDR2: LNHDA and SQIVND (reference sequence). The CDR3 extends over 14 amino acids. Trimming took off 3 bases at V and 7 bases at J, with 13 bases between the two ends. CDR3 nucleotide sequence: TGTGCCAGTAGTATGGCAGGGGCGGGCCAGCCCCAGCATTTT. This encodes CASSMAGAGQPQHF.

This sequence joins TRBV18 and TRBJ2-3; TRBD2 agrees at 14 bases. The CDR3 length is 18 residues. Unmatched junction bases numbered 12, after V lost 6 bases and J lost 4 bases. CDR1 KGHSH and CDR2 LQKENI come from the germline V gene. The DNA for the CDR3 is TGTGCCAGCTCGCCGACTAGCGGGGGGGCCGCCCGGCCAGATACGCAGTATTTT. Its protein is CASSPTSGGAARPDTQYF.

This clonotype was detected once. Here the CDR3 reads CASSQVLIGTRTGELFF. The DNA of the CDR3 is TGCGCCAGCAGCCAAGTTTTAATAGGGACACGCACCGGGGAGCTGTTTTTT. This chain connects TRBV4-3 to TRBJ2-2; weak D call: TRBD1 (6 bases). Per germline, CDR1 LGHNA and CDR2 YSLEER. V dropped 1 base and J dropped 4 bases, with 16 bases sitting between them. The CDR3 extends over 17 amino acids.

This clonotype turned up a few times. The chain links TRBV19 to TRBJ2-2, with 7 nucleotides matching TRBD1. Per the germline V gene, CDR1 is LNHDA and CDR2 is SQIVND (reference sequence). The length of the CDR3 is 13 residues. J gave up 6 bases and V 9 bases, and 7 bases lay outside the gene matches. CDR3 residues: CASGSQGAGELFF. The CDR3 nucleotides read TGTGCCAGCGGATCTCAGGGGGCCGGGGAGCTGTTTTTT.

This clonotype turned up a few times. The chain has TRBV12-3 or TRBV12-4 and TRBJ2-2; D unresolved. The V and J ends lost 1 base and 7 bases respectively, with 7 bases between them. The CDR3 runs to 13 residues. Here the CDR3 reads CASSLVMDGELFF. CDR3 DNA: TGTGCCAGCAGTTTAGTTATGGACGGGGAGCTGTTTTTT.

This clonotype was detected a few times. Possible read error: a much larger clone is one base away. This is likely a read error, given that the CDR3 carries no conserved phenylalanine or tryptophan at its end. V usage is TRBV7-9 and J usage is TRBJ1-1, with D unclear. V lost 3 bases and J 3 bases, leaving 8 bases between the germline ends. This CDR3 is built from 13 residues. Germline CDR1 is SEHNR and CDR2 is FQNEAQ (reference sequence). The CDR3 DNA follows: TGTGCCAGCAGCTTCGGCCAGTACACTGAAGCTTTCCTT. Protein: CASSFGQYTEAFL.

This clonotype appeared a few times. This chain uses TRBV12-3 or TRBV12-4 with TRBJ2-7; D gene ambiguous. Trimming stripped 3 bases from V and 3 bases from J, with 6 bases between. This CDR3 has 12 amino acids. The CDR3 here is CASSFWVYEQYF. In DNA, the CDR3 is TGTGCCAGCAGTTTCTGGGTCTACGAGCAGTACTTC.

The V and J genes are TRBV6-2 or TRBV6-3 and TRBJ2-5; D may correspond to TRBD1 or TRBD2 (5 bases each). With 2 bases removed from V and 1 base from J, the gap between germline ends came to 17 bases. The V gene's germline CDR1 is MNHEY and CDR2 SVGEGT. The CDR3 is made up of 17 amino acids. The CDR3 region has the DNA TGTGCCAGCAGTTACGGTTCACTGGGGGACGTCCAAGAGACCCAGTACTTC. Amino acid sequence: CASSYGSLGDVQETQYF.

In this sample, this clonotype turned up a few times. The V call is TRBV3-1, the J call TRBJ1-6; D is uncertain. The CDR3 is made up of 17 amino acids. Trimming stripped 2 bases from V and 8 bases from J, with 19 bases between. Germline V gene data show CDR1 as LGHDT and CDR2 as YNNKEL (reference sequence). Written as DNA, the CDR3 is TGTGCCAGCAGCCAAAGTATATTCCGGGGTAATGATTCACCCCTCCACTTT. Protein sequence: CASSQSIFRGNDSPLHF.

The chain is built from TRBV2 and TRBJ1-6; D unclear. Germline loops: CDR1 SNHLY, CDR2 FYNNEI. The V and J ends lost 2 bases and 9 bases respectively, with 8 bases between them. This CDR3 has 13 amino acids. The CDR3 loop is CASSENMGSPLHF. The CDR3 DNA reads TGTGCCAGCAGTGAAAATATGGGTTCACCCCTCCACTTT. The complete variable domain, with remaining parts taken from reference TRBV2 and TRBJ1-6, reads EPEVTQTPSHQVTQMGQEVILRCVPISNHLYFYWYRQILGQKVEFLVSFYNNEISEKSEIFDDQFSVERPDGSNFTLKIRSTKLEDSAMYFCASSENMGSPLHFGNGTRLTVT.

This chain connects TRBV18 to TRBJ2-1; 11 bases agree with TRBD1. CDR3 length: 16 amino acids. Per germline, CDR1 KGHSH and CDR2 LQKENI. Trimming removed 2 bases from V and 12 bases from J; junction bases left unmatched: 12. DNA of the CDR3: TGTGCCAGCTCACCAAGTCGGGACAGGGGGATTGTAAGGCAGTTCTTC. This translates into CASSPSRDRGIVRQFF. Using reference TRBV18 and TRBJ2-1 for the parts outside the CDR3, the full variable domain is NAGVMQNPRHLVRRRGQEARLRCSPMKGHSHVYWYRQLPEEGLKFMVYLQKENIIDESGMPKERFSAEFPKEGPSILRIQQVVRGDSAAYFCASSPSRDRGIVRQFFGPGTRLTVL.